This T cell receptor (beta chain) derives from a study of Ad26.COV2.S vaccination and SARS-CoV-2 variants. Noted treatment: roughly 19 received Ad26.COV2.S at low or high dose, single or two shots; roughly five received placebo; per-sample allocation not given. Sampling was done on day 63 after the first vaccine or placebo injection. This CDR3 is 15 amino acids long. V was pared by 6 bases and J by 10 bases, with 14 bases of the junction left unmatched. Germline CDR1 MDHEN, CDR2 SYDVKM. The repertoire was sequenced with immunoSEQ multiplex PCR; TCRdb's copy has only in-frame clones and lacks some. The sample consists of more than 300,000 clones, around four fifths of them appearing once.

The specimen comprised peripheral blood, sampled in a trial of Ad26.COV2.S vaccine versus placebo. The V call is TRBV28, the J call TRBJ1-4; TRBD1 matches at 7 bases. This sequence was found in a person aged 18 to 59 who received the Ad26.COV2.S COVID-19 vaccine or a placebo. The CDR3 DNA sequence: TGTGCCAGCAGAAAAAGAGGGGGCCCCCTGGGAAAACTGTTTTTT. Translation gives CASRKRGGPLGKLFF.